Presented here are 28 T cell receptor beta chains from one specimen sequenced in a study of shared clonotypes between healthy human individuals. Naive CD8 cells comprised CD45RO-negative, CCR7-positively selected cells, excluding terminally differentiated effector memory CD45RA+ cells. Produced via immunoSEQ multiplex PCR; TCRdb's table is partial and in-frame only. Among about 1.9 million clones, over 85% were seen once, and the ten largest hold 1.5% to 2%. The sample consisted of naive CD8+ T cells from PBMCs. Source of these receptors: a man in his late teens or twenties in good health. Some clones in this sample may be carry-over from other donors' samples.

This chain connects TRBV5-1 to TRBJ1-1; no definite D call. This CDR3 is built from 15 residues. V was trimmed by 0 bases and J by 7 bases, leaving 16 bases between them. Germline V gene lookup returns CDR1 SGHRS and CDR2 YFSETQ. CDR3 protein: CASSLAVGELSEAFF. The CDR3 coding sequence is TGCGCCAGCAGCTTGGCTGTCGGAGAGTTGAGTGAAGCTTTCTTT.

The CDR3 loop is CASRSLKGPGLNNEQFF. Here the CDR3 DNA reads TGTGCCAGCCGTTCTTTAAAAGGGCCGGGATTGAACAATGAGCAGTTCTTC. This chain joins TRBV28 and TRBJ2-1; weak D call: TRBD2 (5 bases). CDR3 length: 17 amino acids. V was pared by 8 bases and J by 5 bases, with 25 bases between. CDR1 and CDR2 (germline): MDHEN, SYDVKM. The full variable domain, rest sourced from reference TRBV28 and TRBJ2-1, is DVKVTQSSRYLVKRTGEKVFLECVQDMDHENMFWYRQDPGLGLRLIYFSYDVKMKEKGDIPEGYSVSREKKERFSLILESASTNQTSMYLCASRSLKGPGLNNEQFFGPGTRLTVL.

The chain employs TRBV14 and TRBJ2-3; 10 bases are shared with TRBD1. The CDR3 loop spans 16 amino acids. Germline assignment: CDR1 SGHDN and CDR2 FVKESK. With 4 bases clipped from V and 4 bases from J, the junction kept 8 bases outside the gene matches. Here the CDR3 DNA reads TGTGCCAGCAGCCTATACCGGGACAGGGGTTCAGATACGCAGTATTTT. This codes for CASSLYRDRGSDTQYF.

The rearrangement joins TRBV28 to TRBJ2-7; TRBD1 is a possible D gene (6 bases). CDR1 is MDHEN, CDR2 SYDVKM, per germline. Trimming cost V 4 bases and J 4 bases, with 14 bases left between them. The CDR3 consists of 14 residues. DNA of the CDR3: TGTGCCAGCAGTTGGGGGCGAAACTCTTACGAGCAGTACTTC. Translated, it gives CASSWGRNSYEQYF.

J is TRBJ2-3 and V is TRBV2; unclear D gene. Germline V gene lookup returns CDR1 SNHLY and CDR2 FYNNEI. Trimming removed 4 bases from V and 2 bases from J, with 22 bases in between. The CDR3 length is 18 residues. CDR3 coding DNA: TGTGCCAGCAGTGCTTTTCGTAACGTCGTCGCTTCCACAGATACGCAGTATTTT. This codes for CASSAFRNVVASTDTQYF.

The chain uses TRBV27 and TRBJ1-5; 10 bases are shared with TRBD1. The J segment lost 0 bases and the V segment lost 8 bases, leaving 4 bases of the junction unmatched. The germline gives CDR1 MNHEY, CDR2 SMNVEV (reference sequence). The CDR3 sequence is 15 residues long. The CDR3 coding sequence is TGTGCCAGCCGAGGACAGGGGGATAGCAATCAGCCCCAGCATTTT. Translated, it gives CASRGQGDSNQPQHF.

The V call is TRBV7-9, the J call TRBJ2-5; 9 nucleotides match TRBD1. The germline V gene has CDR1 SEHNR and CDR2 FQNEAQ (reference sequence). The J segment lost 4 bases and the V segment lost 0 bases, leaving 3 bases of the junction unmatched. The CDR3 covers 15 residues. The CDR3 DNA follows: TGTGCCAGCAGCTTAGCCGGGACAGGGCGAGAGACCCAGTACTTC. Translation gives CASSLAGTGRETQYF.

The J gene is TRBJ2-1, the V gene TRBV5-4; a possible D gene is TRBD1 (6 bases). This CDR3 region has 14 residues. Germline CDR1 reads SGHNT; CDR2 reads YYREEE (reference sequence). V was cut by 0 bases and J by 4 bases, with 8 bases left in between. The CDR3, as DNA: TGTGCCAGCAGCTTGGGCAGGGGTTACAATGAGCAGTTCTTC. This sequence encodes CASSLGRGYNEQFF.

This chain links TRBV7-6 with TRBJ2-7; D may be TRBD2 (7 bases). V was cut by 5 bases and J by 3 bases, with 14 bases left in between. The CDR3 covers 14 residues. Per the germline V gene, CDR1 is SGHVS and CDR2 is FNYEAQ. The CDR3 nucleotides are TGTGCCAGCAGCCCGAGGGGAGGGGGCTACGAGCAGTACTTC. This translates into CASSPRGGGYEQYF. Variable domain in full (rest from reference TRBV7-6 and TRBJ2-7): GAGVSQSPRYKVTKRGQDVALRCDPISGHVSLYWYRQALGQGPEFLTYFNYEAQQDKSGLPNDRFSAERPEGSISTLTIQRTEQRDSAMYRCASSPRGGGYEQYFGPGTRLTVT.

The J gene is TRBJ2-7, the V gene TRBV4-2, with 12 positions matching TRBD2. This CDR3 spans 16 amino acids. The trim removed 2 bases at V and 7 bases at J, leaving 9 bases unmatched. CDR1 is LGHNA, CDR2 YNFKEQ, per germline. CDR3 coding DNA: TGTGCCAGCAGCCAACCCGGACTAGCGGGAAGTCGGGAGCAGTACTTC. Its protein is CASSQPGLAGSREQYF.

The chain couples TRBV5-5 to TRBJ1-2, with D perhaps TRBD1 (6 bases). The CDR3 consists of 13 residues. V lost 0 bases to trimming and J lost 5 bases, with 8 bases between them. The germline V gene has CDR1 SGHKS and CDR2 YYEKEE (reference sequence). DNA of the CDR3: TGTGCCAGCAGCTTGGGAGGGGGATATGGCTACACCTTC. Translated, it gives CASSLGGGYGYTF. Supplemented by reference TRBV5-5 and TRBJ1-2, the full variable domain reads DAGVTQSPTHLIKTRGQQVTLRCSPISGHKSVSWYQQVLGQGPQFIFQYYEKEERGRGNFPDRFSARQFPNYSSELNVNALLLGDSALYLCASSLGGGYGYTFGSGTRLTVV.

The rearrangement links TRBV21-1 to TRBJ2-1; the D call of TRBD2 is as the table states it, not checked on the DNA. TRBV21-1 is recorded as a pseudogene. This CDR3 spans 15 amino acids. The CDR3 DNA is TGTGCCAGCCCAAGTAGCGGGAGAGGGAAGAATGAGCAGTTCTTC. It codes for CASPSSGRGKNEQFF.

Points on this clone: Distinct nucleotide sequences in the sample also encode this CDR3. V and J are TRBV7-3 and TRBJ2-7, with 9 bases aligning to TRBD2. From germline, CDR1 is SGHTA and CDR2 FQGTGA. CDR3 length: 15 residues. Trimming cost V 5 bases and J 4 bases; bases outside gene matches: 9. CDR3 in DNA: TGTGCCAGCAGCGCTGCGGGAGGGCCCTCTTACGAGCAGTACTTC. Translated: CASSAAGGPSYEQYF.

This CDR3 reads CAISGDRAGETQYF. DNA for the CDR3: TGTGCCATCAGCGGGGACAGGGCCGGGGAGACCCAGTACTTC. V and J are TRBV10-3 and TRBJ2-5; 9 bases align to TRBD1. CDR3 length: 14 amino acids. The germline CDR1 and CDR2 sequences are ENHRY and SYGVKD. After removal of 6 bases from V and 5 bases from J, the junction contained 7 bases not matched to a gene.

The V and J genes are TRBV9 and TRBJ2-1; the match to TRBD2 covers 8 bases. V dropped 1 base and J dropped 4; count of bases not matched to a gene: 10. The CDR3 runs to 17 residues. Per the germline V gene, CDR1 is SGDLS and CDR2 is YYNGEE. Here the CDR3 DNA reads TGTGCCAGCAGCGTACTCATCGCGGGAGGACATTACAATGAGCAGTTCTTC. It encodes CASSVLIAGGHYNEQFF.

This rearrangement joins TRBV19 to TRBJ2-7; TRBD2 matches at 11 bases. The germline V gene encodes CDR1 LNHDA and CDR2 SQIVND (reference sequence). Germline trimming cut 3 bases from V and 4 bases from J; bases unmatched to any gene: 2. The CDR3 spans 14 residues. CDR3 in DNA: TGTGCCAGTAGTATGGGACTAGCGGCTTACGAGCAGTACTTC. Its protein product is CASSMGLAAYEQYF.

The chain employs TRBV11-2 and TRBJ2-1; possible D gene TRBD2, 6 bases. CDR3 length: 13 amino acids. CDR1 and CDR2 (germline): SGHAT, FQNNGV. The ends were cut back, 8 bases at V and 9 bases at J, with 17 bases in the middle. CDR3: CASGGRGAPEQFF. For the CDR3, the DNA is TGTGCCAGCGGGGGGAGAGGGGCCCCTGAGCAGTTCTTC.

This chain connects TRBV18 to TRBJ1-1; maybe TRBD1 (6 bases). CDR3 length equals 17 residues. Germline V gene sequence: CDR1 KGHSH, CDR2 LQKENI. The germline V and J ends were trimmed by 0 bases and 2 bases, with 16 bases remaining between them. The CDR3 protein is CASSPPSGARGNTEAFF. CDR3 bases: TGTGCCAGCTCACCACCATCAGGGGCCCGGGGTAACACTGAAGCTTTCTTT.

The chain uses TRBV15 and TRBJ2-7; D is perhaps TRBD1 (5 bases). Trimming pared 2 bases from V and 2 bases from J, leaving 13 bases between. Germline V gene lookup returns CDR1 LNHNV and CDR2 YYDKDF (reference sequence). The CDR3 totals 15 residues. The DNA of the CDR3 is TGTGCCACCAGCAGAACCCCGGACATCGCCTACGAGCAGTACTTC. Its protein product is CATSRTPDIAYEQYF. Complete variable domain (other parts from reference TRBV15 and TRBJ2-7): DAMVIQNPRYQVTQFGKPVTLSCSQTLNHNVMYWYQQKSSQAPKLLFHYYDKDFNNEADTPDNFQSRRPNTSFCFLDIRSPGLGDTAMYLCATSRTPDIAYEQYFGPGTRLTVT.

The rearrangement links TRBV29-1 to TRBJ2-7; 9 bases map to TRBD2. CDR1 and CDR2 from the germline V gene are SQVTM and ANQGSEA. With 4 bases clipped from V and 7 bases from J, the junction kept 8 bases outside the gene matches. The CDR3 contains 13 residues. The CDR3 sequence: CSVGGLAVGEQYF. The CDR3 DNA follows: TGCAGCGTTGGGGGACTAGCTGTGGGGGAGCAGTACTTC.

The chain carries TRBV27 and TRBJ1-5, with 9 bases that match TRBD1. In germline, CDR1 is MNHEY, CDR2 SMNVEV (reference sequence). This CDR3 has 16 residues. V lost 2 bases to trimming and J lost 9 bases; unmatched junction nucleotides: 11. The DNA of the CDR3 is TGTGCCAGCAGTTTAACTAAGGACAGGGGCAGTGGGCCCCAGCATTTT. It specifies CASSLTKDRGSGPQHF.

This sequence joins TRBV28 and TRBJ2-3; 8 bases agree with TRBD2. V trimming: 6 bases; J trimming: 3 bases; junction bases outside the gene matches: 8. The CDR3 is made up of 15 amino acids. Germline CDR1 and CDR2: MDHEN and SYDVKM. This chain's CDR3 is CASSPGAGGTDTQYF. The DNA of the CDR3 is TGTGCCAGCAGCCCCGGGGCGGGAGGTACAGATACGCAGTATTTT.

The V call is TRBV28, the J call TRBJ2-5, with D perhaps assigned TRBD1 or TRBD2 (5 bases each). V was clipped by 1 base and J by 5 bases, with 17 bases between them. Germline CDR1 is MDHEN and CDR2 is SYDVKM. The CDR3 is 16 residues long. The CDR3 bases are TGTGCCAGCAGTTTATCTTATGAGGGGCGGCAGGAGACCCAGTACTTC. It is translated as CASSLSYEGRQETQYF.

This chain joins TRBV5-6 and TRBJ1-1; D remains unclear. CDR3 length: 12 residues. The germline V gene encodes CDR1 SGHDT and CDR2 YYEEEE. V shed 2 bases and J shed 6 bases, with 8 bases lying between them. The CDR3 sequence: CASSFGWAEAFF. CDR3 sequence (DNA): TGTGCCAGCAGCTTTGGATGGGCTGAAGCTTTCTTT.

The V call is TRBV18, the J call TRBJ1-2; D is perhaps TRBD1 (5 bases). The germline V and J ends were trimmed by 0 bases and 5 bases, with 10 bases remaining between them. The CDR3 runs to 14 residues. The germline V gene encodes CDR1 KGHSH and CDR2 LQKENI. CDR3 in amino acids: CASSPPDNVYGYTF. CDR3 bases: TGTGCCAGCTCACCACCGGACAACGTATATGGCTACACCTTC.

The rearrangement uses TRBV7-2 and TRBJ2-1; 8 bases match TRBD1. CDR3 length equals 16 residues. Germline assignment: CDR1 SGHTA and CDR2 FQGNSA. Losses at the gene ends were 5 bases for V and 5 bases for J; bases not matched to a gene: 11. For the CDR3, the DNA is TGTGCCAGCAGCAACCGACCGGGACAGGTCAACAATGAGCAGTTCTTC. Its translation is CASSNRPGQVNNEQFF.

V is TRBV28 and J is TRBJ2-5; a possible D gene is TRBD2 (5 bases). The CDR3 is 14 residues long. Trimming pared 6 bases from V and 2 bases from J, leaving 13 bases between. Germline CDR1 reads MDHEN; CDR2 reads SYDVKM. The CDR3 loop is CASSRLRGQETQYF. The CDR3 DNA follows: TGTGCCAGCAGCCGCCTCCGGGGACAAGAGACCCAGTACTTC.

The chain links TRBV11-2 to TRBJ2-2, with D uncertain. The CDR3 length is 15 residues. The V end was cut by 5 bases, the J end by 0 bases, with 10 bases between. Looked up from germline, CDR1 is SGHAT and CDR2 is FQNNGV. The CDR3 protein is CASSPGVTNTGELFF. The DNA for the CDR3 is TGTGCCAGCAGCCCCGGCGTTACGAACACCGGGGAGCTGTTTTTT.